This T cell receptor beta chain was obtained from a study of cytomegalovirus exposure and HLA in healthy donors. Trimming removed 7 bases from V and 5 bases from J, with 21 bases in between. The CDR3 is 15 residues long. CDR1 is SNHLY, CDR2 FYNNEI, per germline. With 60 Vbeta and 13 Jbeta primers, the PCR was carried out. The data were produced by immunoSEQ multiplex PCR, yet TCRdb's version contains in-frame clones alone and is incomplete. Of roughly 130,000 clones in the sample, approximately 80% were seen once. The chain recombines TRBV2 with TRBJ2-7; perhaps TRBD1 as D (7 bases). The TCR comes from a woman in her thirties or forties in good health and CMV-seropositive. The sequenced sample consisted of PBMCs. CDR3 sequence reads: CASTPSGQGGHEQYF. CDR3 nucleotide sequence: TGTGCCAGCACCCCCTCGGGTCAGGGGGGACACGAGCAGTACTTC. Full variable domain (remainder filled in from reference TRBV2 and TRBJ2-7): EPEVTQTPSHQVTQMGQEVILRCVPISNHLYFYWYRQILGQKVEFLVSFYNNEISEKSEIFDDQFSVERPDGSNFTLKIRSTKLEDSAMYFCASTPSGQGGHEQYFGPGTRLTVT.